Listed below are T cell receptor beta chains from one sample, sequenced in a study of T cell responses to AZD1222 COVID-19 vaccine. Method: immunoSEQ multiplex PCR; TCRdb's copy keeps in-frame clones and lacks some. The repertoire holds about 99,000 clones, with roughly nine tenths as singletons. Sequences were derived from peripheral blood, sampled 28 days after the second dose of the MenACWY control vaccine. These TCRs come from an adult who received the MenACWY meningococcal vaccine as a control. The CDR3 runs from the conserved cysteine through the conserved F or W. The D gene is left open where the match is weak. The size field is filled for only some rows; it gives once, few, many or a size class.

d_call,cdr3_length,v_call,j_call,clone_size,cdr3_aa,cdr3_nt
TRBD1,17,TRBV6-2/TRBV6-3,TRBJ2-5,-,CASSDFGGRGSGKTQYF,TGTGCCAGCAGTGACTTCGGAGGCAGGGGGTCTGGGAAGACCCAGTACTTC
TRBD2,13,TRBV2,TRBJ2-3,-,CASNGGGTDTQYF,TGTGCCAGCAATGGGGGGGGCACAGATACGCAGTATTTT
-,15,TRBV24-1,TRBJ2-5,-,CATSDLGRGEETQYF,TGTGCCACCAGTGATTTAGGCAGGGGCGAAGAGACCCAGTACTTC
-,17,TRBV9,TRBJ2-2,-,CASSALSTGSRTGELFF,TGTGCCAGCAGCGCCCTATCAACGGGCAGCAGGACCGGGGAGCTGTTTTTT
-,15,TRBV21-1,TRBJ2-5,-,CASSKCRVDQETQYF,TGTGCCAGCAGCAAATGCAGGGTGGATCAAGAGACCCAGTACTTC
-,14,TRBV7-9,TRBJ2-7,-,CASSPMGKGGEQYF,TGTGCCAGCAGCCCAATGGGGAAAGGCGGCGAGCAGTACTTC
-,17,TRBV14,TRBJ1-4,-,CASSQFGRGSTNEKLFF,TGTGCCAGCAGCCAATTCGGAAGGGGCTCTACTAATGAAAAACTGTTTTTT
-,14,TRBV5-4,TRBJ2-7,few,CASSPGLSSYEQYF,TGTGCCAGCAGCCCCGGACTCAGCTCCTACGAGCAGTACTTC
-,17,TRBV5-1,TRBJ2-6,-,CASSFRGLGSGANVLTF,TGCGCCAGCAGCTTTAGGGGACTCGGCTCTGGGGCCAACGTCCTGACTTTC
-,13,TRBV3-1/TRBV3-2,TRBJ2-7,-,CASSQWQTYEQYF,TGTGCCAGCAGCCAGTGGCAGACTTACGAGCAGTACTTC
-,16,TRBV4-1,TRBJ2-1,-,CASSQDRTKAYNEQFF,TGCGCCAGCAGCCAAGACAGGACTAAAGCCTACAATGAGCAGTTCTTC
TRBD1,18,TRBV30,TRBJ1-1,-,CAWSDGFRDRRFNTEAFF,TGTGCCTGGAGTGACGGATTTCGGGACAGACGATTTAACACTGAAGCTTTCTTT
-,15,TRBV7-8,TRBJ2-2,-,CASSLRRMNTGELFF,TGTGCCAGCAGCTTAAGGAGAATGAACACCGGGGAGCTGTTTTTT
TRBD1,15,TRBV29-1,TRBJ2-7,-,CSVATGTGGFYEQYF,TGCAGCGTCGCTACCGGGACAGGGGGCTTCTACGAGCAGTACTTC
-,15,TRBV7-9,TRBJ1-5,-,CASSLDGVPNQPQHF,TGTGCCAGCAGCTTAGATGGGGTCCCGAATCAGCCCCAGCATTTT
-,16,TRBV19,TRBJ1-1,-,CASSINGRGSITEAFF,TGTGCCAGTAGTATTAATGGCAGGGGCTCAATCACTGAAGCTTTCTTT
TRBD2,14,TRBV7-8,TRBJ2-7,once,CASSLIRGVYEQYF,TGTGCCAGCAGCTTAATACGGGGGGTCTACGAGCAGTACTTC
-,14,TRBV18,TRBJ2-5,-,CASSPEGPAGAQYF,TGTGCCAGCTCACCGGAGGGACCGGCCGGGGCCCAGTACTTC
-,11,TRBV19,TRBJ1-1,-,CASSTRAEAFF,TGTGCCAGTAGTACAAGGGCTGAAGCTTTCTTT
-,15,TRBV9,TRBJ1-1,-,CASSPAGGGQDEAFF,TGTGCCAGCAGCCCGGCGGGGGGGGGCCAGGATGAAGCTTTCTTT
TRBD1,13,TRBV18,TRBJ1-1,-,CASSPGQATRTVF,TGTGCCAGCTCACCGGGACAGGCCACGCGTACCGTGTTT
-,15,TRBV19,TRBJ1-2,once,CASSLATASAYGYTF,TGTGCCAGTAGTCTAGCGACAGCCTCGGCCTATGGCTACACCTTC
-,15,TRBV7-8,TRBJ1-2,-,CASSSNLDGSGGYTF,TGTGCCAGCAGCTCAAATCTGGACGGCTCCGGGGGCTACACCTTC
-,19,TRBV9,TRBJ1-2,-,CASSVAVGHRAGTGYGYTF,TGTGCCAGCAGCGTAGCTGTAGGGCATCGCGCAGGGACGGGGTATGGCTACACCTTC
TRBD1,13,TRBV7-3,TRBJ2-7,once,CASSLGQGGEQYF,TGTGCCAGCAGCTTAGGACAGGGCGGCGAGCAGTACTTC
-,15,TRBV6-2/TRBV6-3,TRBJ1-2,-,CASSPPRGRASGYTF,TGTGCCAGCAGTCCCCCCCGTGGCAGGGCGTCCGGCTACACCTTC
-,16,TRBV13,TRBJ2-3,-,CASSPRSAARTDTQYF,TGTGCCAGCAGCCCTCGGAGCGCGGCCCGCACAGATACGCAGTATTTT
-,14,TRBV7-5,TRBJ2-7,-,CVRSLRGQSYEQYF,TGTGTCAGAAGCTTAAGGGGACAGTCCTACGAGCAGTACTTC
TRBD1,15,TRBV28,TRBJ1-2,-,CAIAAPGQGAIGYTF,TGTGCCATCGCTGCCCCGGGACAGGGGGCGATTGGCTACACCTTC
-,14,TRBV7-9,TRBJ2-2,once,CASSLEVNTGELFF,TGTGCCAGCAGCTTAGAAGTGAACACCGGGGAGCTGTTTTTT
TRBD2,14,TRBV7-9,TRBJ2-5,-,CASSLAGGLETQYF,TGTGCCAGCAGCTTAGCGGGGGGGTTAGAGACCCAGTACTTC
TRBD2,17,TRBV2,TRBJ2-4,-,CASSRLAGGQSGNIQYF,TGTGCCAGCAGCCGACTAGCGGGGGGGCAATCCGGTAACATTCAGTACTTC
-,15,TRBV5-5,TRBJ2-5,-,CASSLLQGLWETQYF,TGTGCCAGCAGCTTATTACAGGGTCTTTGGGAGACCCAGTACTTC
TRBD1,17,TRBV27,TRBJ2-7,-,CASTIRPPGTGTYEQYF,TGTGCCAGCACGATCCGGCCTCCGGGGACAGGCACCTACGAGCAGTACTTC
-,16,TRBV11-2,TRBJ1-6,-,CASSPRGQGQISPLHF,TGTGCCAGCAGCCCCCGCGGGCAGGGGCAGATTTCACCCCTCCACTTT
-,15,TRBV4-2,TRBJ1-2,once,CASSHPSQTGYGYTF,TGTGCCAGCAGCCACCCCTCCCAGACCGGATATGGCTACACCTTC
-,14,TRBV28,TRBJ1-4,few,CASSSEPGREKLFF,TGTGCCAGCAGTTCAGAACCAGGGAGGGAAAAACTGTTTTTT
-,11,TRBV29-1,TRBJ1-2,few,CSVEDGDGYTF,TGCAGCGTTGAAGATGGCGATGGCTACACCTTC
-,15,TRBV6-5,TRBJ1-2,-,CASSYSILGQGGYTF,TGTGCCAGCAGTTACTCGATTTTGGGGCAGGGTGGCTACACCTTC
-,13,TRBV2,TRBJ2-1,-,CASSGNRRGEQFF,TGTGCCAGCAGTGGGAACCGCCGAGGAGAGCAGTTCTTC
TRBD1,14,TRBV2,TRBJ1-2,-,CASSQRQGRDGYTF,TGTGCCAGCAGCCAACGACAGGGTAGGGACGGCTACACCTTC
TRBD2,15,TRBV7-2,TRBJ2-3,once,CASSLRLAGADTQYF,TGTGCCAGCAGCTTACGGCTAGCGGGAGCAGATACGCAGTATTTT
TRBD1,18,TRBV7-9,TRBJ1-2,few,CASSFGGVDREGNYGYTF,TGTGCCAGCAGCTTCGGAGGAGTCGACAGGGAGGGGAACTATGGCTACACCTTC
TRBD1,15,TRBV28,TRBJ1-1,-,CASSLSGTGGSEAFF,TGTGCCAGCAGCCTCAGTGGGACAGGGGGTTCTGAAGCTTTCTTT
TRBD1,13,TRBV12-3/TRBV12-4,TRBJ1-5,-,CASSGQGYQPQHF,TGTGCCAGCAGTGGACAGGGGTACCAGCCCCAGCATTTT